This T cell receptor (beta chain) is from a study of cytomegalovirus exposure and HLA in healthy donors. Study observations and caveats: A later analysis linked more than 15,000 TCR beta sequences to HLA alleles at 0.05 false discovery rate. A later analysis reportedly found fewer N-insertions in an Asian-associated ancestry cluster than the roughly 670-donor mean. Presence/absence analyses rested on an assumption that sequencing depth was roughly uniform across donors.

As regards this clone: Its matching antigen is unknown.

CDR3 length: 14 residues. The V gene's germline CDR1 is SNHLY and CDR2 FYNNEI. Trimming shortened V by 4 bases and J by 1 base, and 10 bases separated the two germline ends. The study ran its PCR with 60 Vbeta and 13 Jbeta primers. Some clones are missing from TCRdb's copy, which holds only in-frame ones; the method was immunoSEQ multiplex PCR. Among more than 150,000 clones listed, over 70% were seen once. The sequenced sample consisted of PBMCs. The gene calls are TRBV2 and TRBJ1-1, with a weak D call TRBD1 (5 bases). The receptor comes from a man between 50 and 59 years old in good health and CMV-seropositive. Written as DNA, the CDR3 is TGTGCCAGCAGTGTGCGACAGAGGAACACTGAAGCTTTCTTT. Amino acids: CASSVRQRNTEAFF.